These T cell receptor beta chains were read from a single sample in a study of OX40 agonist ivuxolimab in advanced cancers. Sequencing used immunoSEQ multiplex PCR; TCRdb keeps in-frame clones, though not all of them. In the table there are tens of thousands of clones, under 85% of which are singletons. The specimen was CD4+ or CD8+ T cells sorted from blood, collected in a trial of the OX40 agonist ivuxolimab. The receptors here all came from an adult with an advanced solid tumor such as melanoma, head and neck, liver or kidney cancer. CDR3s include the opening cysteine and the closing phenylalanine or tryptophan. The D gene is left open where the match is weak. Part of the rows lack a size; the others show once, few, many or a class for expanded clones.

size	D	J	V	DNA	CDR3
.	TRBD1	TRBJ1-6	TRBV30	TGTGCCTGGAGTGCGGGACAGAATAATTCACCCCTCCACTTT	CAWSAGQNNSPLHF
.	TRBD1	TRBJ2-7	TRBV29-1	TGCAGCGTCCTCGGGACAGCCTACGAGCAGTACTTC	CSVLGTAYEQYF
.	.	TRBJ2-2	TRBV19	TGTGCCAGTAGTCCTCCGGGGGGCGCGGGGACCGGGGAGCTGTTTTTT	CASSPPGGAGTGELFF
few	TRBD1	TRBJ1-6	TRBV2	TGTGCCAGCAGCCGGGGGACAGAGATGTCACCCCTCCACTTT	CASSRGTEMSPLHF
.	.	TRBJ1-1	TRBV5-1	TGCGCCAGCAGCTTGGGGAGGGGGAACACTGAAGCTTTCTTT	CASSLGRGNTEAFF
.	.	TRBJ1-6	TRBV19	TGTGCCAGTAGTTCCTACCTTGCGATGACTGAAAATTCACCCCTCCACTTT	CASSSYLAMTENSPLHF
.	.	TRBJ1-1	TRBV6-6	TGTGCCAGCAGTTACTCGGCATGGACTGAAGCTTTCTTT	CASSYSAWTEAFF
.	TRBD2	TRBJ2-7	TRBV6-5	TGTGCCAGCAGTAATAGCGGGGCCCCAGGCGAGCAGTACTTC	CASSNSGAPGEQYF
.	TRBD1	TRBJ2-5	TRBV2	TGTGCCAGCATTGGGACAGGGGGGCGAGAGACCCAGTACTTC	CASIGTGGRETQYF
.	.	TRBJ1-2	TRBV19	TGTGCCAGTAGTAATTCCGGACACGGTGGTGGCTATGGCTACACCTTC	CASSNSGHGGGYGYTF
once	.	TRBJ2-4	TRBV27	TGTGCCAGCAGTTGCCCCACTGGGGGAGTGTGTGACATTCAGTACTTC	CASSCPTGGVCDIQYF
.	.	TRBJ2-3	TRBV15	TGTGCCACCAGCAGAGATCGCCACTTCACAGATACGCAGTATTTT	CATSRDRHFTDTQYF
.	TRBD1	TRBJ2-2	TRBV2	TGTGCCAGCAGTGTGGAGACAGGGGGGACCGGGGAGCTGTTTTTT	CASSVETGGTGELFF
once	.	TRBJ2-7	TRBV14	TGTGCCAGCAGCCAAGAACAAGGAGAACATACGAAGCAGTACTTC	CASSQEQGEHTKQYF
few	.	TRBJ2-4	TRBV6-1	TGTGCCAGCAGTGAAGGGAGGGGAACCAAAAACATTCAGTACTTC	CASSEGRGTKNIQYF
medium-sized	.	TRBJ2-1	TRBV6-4	TGTGCCAGCAGTAAAGGGGTGGGGTCCTACAATGAGCAGTTCTTC	CASSKGVGSYNEQFF
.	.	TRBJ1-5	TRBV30	TGTGCCTGGAGGCCCTCTCACCGGGGGAGCAATCAGCCCCAGCATTTT	CAWRPSHRGSNQPQHF
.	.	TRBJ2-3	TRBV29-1	TGCAGCGTTGAAAGGACTCCTAGCACAGATACGCAGTATTTT	CSVERTPSTDTQYF
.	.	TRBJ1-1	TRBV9	TGTGCCAGCAGCGTAGTACAGAAGGCTGAAGCTTTCTTT	CASSVVQKAEAFF
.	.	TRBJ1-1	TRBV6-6	TGTGCCAGCACCTCAACTGGGGGGGTTCCTGAAGCTTTCTTT	CASTSTGGVPEAFF
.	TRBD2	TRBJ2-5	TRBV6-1	TGTGCCAGCACGTTACTAGCGGGTGCGGAGACCCAGTACTTC	CASTLLAGAETQYF
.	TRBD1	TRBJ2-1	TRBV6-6	TGTGCCAGCAGTCAACTCCCATCGGACAGGGGACCTCAGTTCTTC	CASSQLPSDRGPQFF
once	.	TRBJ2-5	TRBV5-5	TGTGCCAGCAGCTCATACAACGGGGAGACCCAGTACTTC	CASSSYNGETQYF
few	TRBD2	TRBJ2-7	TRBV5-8	TGTGCCAGCAGCCCCAGGTGGGGACTAGCGGGAACCTACGAGCAGTACTTC	CASSPRWGLAGTYEQYF
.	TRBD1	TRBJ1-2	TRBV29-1	TGCAGCGTTCGAAAATCGACAGGGTCCTGGGGCTACACCTTC	CSVRKSTGSWGYTF
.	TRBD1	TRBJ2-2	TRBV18	TGTGCCAGCTCACCGGGACAGGGGACCGGGGAGCTGTTTTTT	CASSPGQGTGELFF